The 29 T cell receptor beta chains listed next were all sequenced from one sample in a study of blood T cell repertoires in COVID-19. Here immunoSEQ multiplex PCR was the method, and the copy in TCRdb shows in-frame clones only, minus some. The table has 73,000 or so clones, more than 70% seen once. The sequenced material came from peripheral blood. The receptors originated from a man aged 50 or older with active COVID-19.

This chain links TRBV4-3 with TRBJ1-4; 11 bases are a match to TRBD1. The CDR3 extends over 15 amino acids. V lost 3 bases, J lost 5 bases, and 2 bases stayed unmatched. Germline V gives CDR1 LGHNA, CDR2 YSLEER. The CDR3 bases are TGCGCCAGCAGCCACGGGGACAGGGGGAATGAAAAACTGTTTTTT. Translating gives CASSHGDRGNEKLFF.

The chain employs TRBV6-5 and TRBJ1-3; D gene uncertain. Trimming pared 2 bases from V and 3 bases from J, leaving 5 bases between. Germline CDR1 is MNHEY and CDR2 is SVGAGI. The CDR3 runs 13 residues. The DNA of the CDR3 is TGTGCCAGCAGTTACGGGCTTGGAAACACCATATATTTT. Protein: CASSYGLGNTIYF.

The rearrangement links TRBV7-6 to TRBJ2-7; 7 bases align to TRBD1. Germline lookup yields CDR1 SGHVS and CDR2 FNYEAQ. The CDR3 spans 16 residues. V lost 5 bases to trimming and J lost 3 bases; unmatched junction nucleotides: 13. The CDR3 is CASSPRAGTVRYEQYF. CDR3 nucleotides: TGTGCCAGCAGCCCTAGGGCCGGGACAGTTCGCTACGAGCAGTACTTC.

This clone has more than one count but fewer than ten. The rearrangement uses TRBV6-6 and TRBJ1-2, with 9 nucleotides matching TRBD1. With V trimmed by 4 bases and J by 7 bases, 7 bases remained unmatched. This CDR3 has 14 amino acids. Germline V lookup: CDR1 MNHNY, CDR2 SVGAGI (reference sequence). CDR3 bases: TGTGCCAGCAGTTCACGGACAGGGGCCCCTGGCTACACCTTC. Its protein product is CASSSRTGAPGYTF.

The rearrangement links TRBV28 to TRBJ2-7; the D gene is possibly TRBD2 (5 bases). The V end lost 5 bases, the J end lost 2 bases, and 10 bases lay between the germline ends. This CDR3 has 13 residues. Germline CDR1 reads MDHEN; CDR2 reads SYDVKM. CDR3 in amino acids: CASSPGLTYEQYF. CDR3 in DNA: TGTGCCAGCAGTCCAGGACTGACCTACGAGCAGTACTTC. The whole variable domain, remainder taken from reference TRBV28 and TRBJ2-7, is DVKVTQSSRYLVKRTGEKVFLECVQDMDHENMFWYRQDPGLGLRLIYFSYDVKMKEKGDIPEGYSVSREKKERFSLILESASTNQTSMYLCASSPGLTYEQYFGPGTRLTVT.

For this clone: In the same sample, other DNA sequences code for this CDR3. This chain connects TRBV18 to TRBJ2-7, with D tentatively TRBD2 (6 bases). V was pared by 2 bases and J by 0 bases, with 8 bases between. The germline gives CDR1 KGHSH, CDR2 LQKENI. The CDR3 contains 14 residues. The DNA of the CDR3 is TGTGCCAGCTCACCAGGGACTCACTCCTACGAGCAGTACTTC. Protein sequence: CASSPGTHSYEQYF.

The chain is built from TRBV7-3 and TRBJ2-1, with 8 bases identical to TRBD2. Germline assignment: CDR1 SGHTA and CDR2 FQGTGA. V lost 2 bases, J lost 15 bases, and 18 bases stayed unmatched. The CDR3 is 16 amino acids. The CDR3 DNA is TGTGCCAGCAGCTTAGATCCGAGTGGAGGTCGGGGGGGCCTGTTCTTC. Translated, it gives CASSLDPSGGRGGLFF. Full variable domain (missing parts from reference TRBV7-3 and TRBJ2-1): GAGVSQTPSNKVTEKGKYVELRCDPISGHTALYWYRQSLGQGPEFLIYFQGTGAADDSGLPNDRFFAVRPEGSVSTLKIQRTERGDSAVYLCASSLDPSGGRGGLFFGPGTRLTVL.

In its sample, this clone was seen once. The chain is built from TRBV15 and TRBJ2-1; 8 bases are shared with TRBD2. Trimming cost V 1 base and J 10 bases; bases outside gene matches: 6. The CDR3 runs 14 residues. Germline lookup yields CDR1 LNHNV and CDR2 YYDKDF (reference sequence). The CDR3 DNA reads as TGTGCCACCAGCAGAGTTACCGGGAGGGGGGAGCAGTTCTTC. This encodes CATSRVTGRGEQFF.

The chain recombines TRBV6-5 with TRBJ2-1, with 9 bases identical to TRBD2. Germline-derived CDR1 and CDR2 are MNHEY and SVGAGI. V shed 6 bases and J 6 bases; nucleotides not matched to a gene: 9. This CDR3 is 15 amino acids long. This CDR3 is CASRKSSGKGNEQFF. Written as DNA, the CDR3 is TGTGCCAGCAGGAAATCTAGCGGGAAGGGCAATGAGCAGTTCTTC.

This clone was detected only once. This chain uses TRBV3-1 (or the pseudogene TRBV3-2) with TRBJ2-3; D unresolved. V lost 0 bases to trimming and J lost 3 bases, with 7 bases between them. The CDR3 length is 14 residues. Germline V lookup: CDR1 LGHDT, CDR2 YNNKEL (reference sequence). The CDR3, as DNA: TGTGCCAGCAGCCAAGAATGGAGTACAGATACGCAGTATTTT. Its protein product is CASSQEWSTDTQYF.

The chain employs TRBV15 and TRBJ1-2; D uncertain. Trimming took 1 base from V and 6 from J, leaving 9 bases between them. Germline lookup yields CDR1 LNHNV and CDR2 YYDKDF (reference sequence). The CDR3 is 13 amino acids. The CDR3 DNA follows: TGTGCCACCAGCAGAGTGGGCAGGCATGGCTACACCTTC. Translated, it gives CATSRVGRHGYTF.

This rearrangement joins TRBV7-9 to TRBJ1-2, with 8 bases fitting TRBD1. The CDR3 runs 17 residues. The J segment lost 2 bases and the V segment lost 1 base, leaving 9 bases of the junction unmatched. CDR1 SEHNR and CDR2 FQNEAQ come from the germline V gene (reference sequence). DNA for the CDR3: TGTGCCAGCAGCTTAGGAAAGGGCAGGGGGCTGAACTATGGCTACACCTTC. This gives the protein CASSLGKGRGLNYGYTF.

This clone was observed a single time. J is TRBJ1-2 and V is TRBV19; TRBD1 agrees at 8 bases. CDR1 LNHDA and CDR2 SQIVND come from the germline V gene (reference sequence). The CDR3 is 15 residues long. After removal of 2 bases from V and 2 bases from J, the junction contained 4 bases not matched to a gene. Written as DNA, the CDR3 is TGTGCCAGTAGTATACGGCCAGGGGGCAACTATGGCTACACCTTC. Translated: CASSIRPGGNYGYTF.

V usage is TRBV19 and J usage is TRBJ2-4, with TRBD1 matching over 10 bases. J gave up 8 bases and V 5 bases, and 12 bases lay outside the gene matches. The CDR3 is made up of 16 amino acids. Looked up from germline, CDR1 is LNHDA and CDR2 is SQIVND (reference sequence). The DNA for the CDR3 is TGTGCCAGTAGTCTCCGAGCCGGGACAGGGGACGACATTCAGTACTTC. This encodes CASSLRAGTGDDIQYF.

The CDR3 protein is CASSHRLSGTTGELFF. The CDR3 region has the DNA TGTGCCAGCAGCCACCGACTATCCGGTACCACCGGGGAGCTGTTTTTT. V and J are TRBV9 and TRBJ2-2; possible D gene TRBD2, 5 bases. The CDR3 sequence is 16 residues long. Trimming shortened V by 4 bases and J by 4 bases, and 17 bases separated the two germline ends. Germline CDR1 and CDR2: SGDLS and YYNGEE.

The CDR3 is CASIRQGSYNEQFF. CDR3 DNA: TGTGCCAGCATCCGACAGGGCTCCTACAATGAGCAGTTCTTC. V gene TRBV21-1 combines with J gene TRBJ2-1; the table's D call TRBD1 went unverified against the DNA. TRBV21-1 is a recognized pseudogene. The CDR3 spans 14 residues.

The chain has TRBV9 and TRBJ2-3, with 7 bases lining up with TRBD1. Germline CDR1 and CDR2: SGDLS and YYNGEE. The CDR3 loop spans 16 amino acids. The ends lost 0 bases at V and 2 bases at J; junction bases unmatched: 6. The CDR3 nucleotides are TGTGCCAGCAGCGTAGGGGGACAGAGGTCCACAGATACGCAGTATTTT. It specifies CASSVGGQRSTDTQYF.

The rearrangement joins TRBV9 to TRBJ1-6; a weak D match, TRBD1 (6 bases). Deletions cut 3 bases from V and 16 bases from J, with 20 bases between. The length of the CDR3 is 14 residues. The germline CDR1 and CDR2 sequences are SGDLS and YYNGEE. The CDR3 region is CASSADYRANPLHF. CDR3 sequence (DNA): TGTGCCAGCAGCGCAGACTACAGGGCAAACCCTCTCCACTTT.

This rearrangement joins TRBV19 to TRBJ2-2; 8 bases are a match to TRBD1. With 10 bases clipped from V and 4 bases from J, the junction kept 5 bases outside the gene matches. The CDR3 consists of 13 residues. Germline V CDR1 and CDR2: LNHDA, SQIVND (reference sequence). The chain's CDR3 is CATRGRTTGELFF. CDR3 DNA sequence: TGTGCCACCAGGGGGCGGACCACCGGGGAGCTGTTTTTT.

Written as DNA, the CDR3 is TGTGCCAGCAGCGTAGCTACAGGGGGTACCGAAAAACTGTTTTTT. This sequence encodes CASSVATGGTEKLFF. This chain joins TRBV9 and TRBJ1-4; 8 bases line up with TRBD1. V lost 0 bases and J lost 8; bases outside the gene matches: 6. This CDR3 region has 15 residues. Germline CDR1 SGDLS, CDR2 YYNGEE.

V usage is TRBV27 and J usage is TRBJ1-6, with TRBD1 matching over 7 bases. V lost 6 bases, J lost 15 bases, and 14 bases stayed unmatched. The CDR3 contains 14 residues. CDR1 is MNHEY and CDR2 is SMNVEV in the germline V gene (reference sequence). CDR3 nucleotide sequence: TGTGCCAGCAGGCGCGGGACAGCAGGAGGGGTCCTCCACTTT. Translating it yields CASRRGTAGGVLHF.

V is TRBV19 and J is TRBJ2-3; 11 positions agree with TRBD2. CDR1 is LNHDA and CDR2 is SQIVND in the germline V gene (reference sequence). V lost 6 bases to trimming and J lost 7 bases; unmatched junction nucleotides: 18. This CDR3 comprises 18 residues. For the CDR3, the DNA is TGTGCCAGTAGCTCAGACCCTTTAGCGGGAGGGCCGGTGAATACGCAGTATTTT. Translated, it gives CASSSDPLAGGPVNTQYF.

The CDR3 loop is CAWNIQGAGGNTIYF. CDR3 sequence (DNA): TGTGCCTGGAATATACAGGGGGCAGGTGGAAACACCATATATTTT. The genes are TRBV30 and TRBJ1-3; TRBD1 agrees at 9 bases. The CDR3 is 15 amino acids. The J segment lost 3 bases and the V segment lost 4 bases, leaving 7 bases of the junction unmatched. CDR1 and CDR2 from the germline V gene are GTSNPN and SVGIG (reference sequence). Full variable domain (missing parts from reference TRBV30 and TRBJ1-3): SQTIHQWPATLVQPVGSPLSLECTVEGTSNPNLYWYRQAAGRGLQLLFYSVGIGQISSEVPQNLSASRPQDRQFILSSKKLLLSDSGFYLCAWNIQGAGGNTIYFGEGSWLTVV.

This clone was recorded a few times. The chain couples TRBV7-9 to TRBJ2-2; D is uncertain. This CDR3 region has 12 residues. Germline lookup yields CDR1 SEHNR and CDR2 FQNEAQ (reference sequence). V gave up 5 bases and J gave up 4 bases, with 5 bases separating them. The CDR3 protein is CASSLSTGELFF. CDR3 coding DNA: TGTGCCAGCAGCCTCTCCACCGGGGAGCTGTTTTTT.

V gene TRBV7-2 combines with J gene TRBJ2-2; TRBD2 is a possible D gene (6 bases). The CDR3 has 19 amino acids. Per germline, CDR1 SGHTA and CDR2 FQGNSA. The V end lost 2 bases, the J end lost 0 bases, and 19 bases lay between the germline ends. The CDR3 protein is CASSLIGVGGSANTGELFF. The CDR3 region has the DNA TGTGCCAGCAGCTTAATTGGGGTCGGAGGGAGTGCGAACACCGGGGAGCTGTTTTTT.

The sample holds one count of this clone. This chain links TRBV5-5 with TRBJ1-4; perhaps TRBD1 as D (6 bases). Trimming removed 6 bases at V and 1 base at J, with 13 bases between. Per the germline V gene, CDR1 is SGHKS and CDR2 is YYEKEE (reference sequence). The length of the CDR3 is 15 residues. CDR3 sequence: CASTPGGGTNEKLFF. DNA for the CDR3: TGTGCCAGCACTCCGGGGGGCGGAACTAATGAAAAACTGTTTTTT.

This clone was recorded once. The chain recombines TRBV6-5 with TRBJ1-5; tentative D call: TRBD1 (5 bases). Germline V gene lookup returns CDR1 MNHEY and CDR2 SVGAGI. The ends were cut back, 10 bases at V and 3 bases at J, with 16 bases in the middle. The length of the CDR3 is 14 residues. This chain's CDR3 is CATTPGVINQPQHF. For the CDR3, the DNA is TGTGCCACCACCCCGGGGGTGATCAATCAGCCCCAGCATTTT.

The CDR3 loop reads CASSTRTSGTNEQYF. DNA for the CDR3: TGTGCCAGCTCGACCCGGACTAGCGGGACCAACGAGCAGTACTTC. The gene calls are TRBV18 and TRBJ2-7; 12 nucleotides match TRBD2. V was pared by 6 bases and J by 5 bases, with 8 bases of the junction left unmatched. This CDR3 has 15 residues. Germline CDR1 and CDR2: KGHSH and LQKENI.

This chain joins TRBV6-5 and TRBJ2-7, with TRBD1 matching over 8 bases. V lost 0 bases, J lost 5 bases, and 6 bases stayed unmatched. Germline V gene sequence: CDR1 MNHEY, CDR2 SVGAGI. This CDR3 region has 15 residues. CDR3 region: CASSYSFRQGNEQYF. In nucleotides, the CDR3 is TGTGCCAGCAGTTACTCGTTTCGACAGGGGAACGAGCAGTACTTC.